Listed here is a single T cell receptor beta chain. Its antigen remains unknown. The V end lost 4 bases, the J end lost 1 base, and 19 bases lay between the germline ends. The CDR3 runs 16 residues. Germline V lookup: CDR1 SQVTM, CDR2 ANQGSEA. 60 Vbeta and 13 Jbeta primers were used in PCR. Sequencing used immunoSEQ multiplex PCR; TCRdb keeps in-frame clones, though not all of them. The sample has 80,000 or so clones, 75% to 85% seen once; the top ten hold approximately 3.7%. The donors gave bone marrow, and they were healthy. The data belong to a study of cytomegalovirus exposure and HLA in healthy donors. Findings and limits, study-wide: CMV serostatus was the only recorded immune exposure for donors. Using the classifier, cytomegalovirus status was reportedly diagnosed with high specificity and sensitivity. The authors later found most CMV-associated TCR beta chains appeared HLA-restricted.

The genes are TRBV29-1 and TRBJ1-1; D perhaps matches TRBD1 (6 bases). This sequence originates from a man in his forties or fifties in good health and CMV-seronegative. The sample was PBMCs. The CDR3 DNA is TGCAGCGTTGCACCAACAGGGCCAAACGGGAACACTGAAGCTTTCTTT. This translates into CSVAPTGPNGNTEAFF.